The clone carrying this TCR beta chain turned up a few times. This entry belongs to a study of blood T cell repertoires in COVID-19. Germline V gene sequence: CDR1 MNHEY, CDR2 SMNVEV (reference sequence). The CDR3 is made up of 14 amino acids. V shed 6 bases and J 7 bases; nucleotides not matched to a gene: 11. Clones were read by immunoSEQ multiplex PCR, and TCRdb kept only the in-frame ones, dropping some. The data show approximately 140,000 clones, less than 90% seen once. The TCR was taken from a woman aged 45-65 years who had recovered from COVID-19. Material for sequencing was PBMCs or T cells enriched from blood (not recorded which). The chain employs TRBV27 and TRBJ1-1, with TRBD1 matching over 7 bases. CDR3 coding DNA: TGTGCCAGCAGCCCGACTAGACAGGGTAATGAAGCTTTCTTT. Amino acids: CASSPTRQGNEAFF.